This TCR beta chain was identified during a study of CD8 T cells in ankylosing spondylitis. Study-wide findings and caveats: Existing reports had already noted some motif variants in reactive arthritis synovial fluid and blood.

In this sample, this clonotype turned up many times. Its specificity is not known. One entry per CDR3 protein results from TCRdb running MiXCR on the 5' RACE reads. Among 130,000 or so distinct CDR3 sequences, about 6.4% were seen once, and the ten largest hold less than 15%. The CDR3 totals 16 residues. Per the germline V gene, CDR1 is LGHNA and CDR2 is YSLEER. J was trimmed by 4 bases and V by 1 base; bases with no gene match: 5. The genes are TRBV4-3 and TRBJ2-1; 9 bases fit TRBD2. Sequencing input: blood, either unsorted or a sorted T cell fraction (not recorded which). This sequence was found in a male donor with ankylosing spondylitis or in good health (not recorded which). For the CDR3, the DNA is TGCGCCAGCAGCCAAGTGGCGGGAGGGCTTTACAATGAGCAGTTCTTC. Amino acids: CASSQVAGGLYNEQFF.